The next 20 T cell receptor beta chains were all read from a single sample in a study of cytomegalovirus exposure and HLA in healthy donors. Clones were read by immunoSEQ multiplex PCR, and TCRdb kept only the in-frame ones, dropping some. The sample contains about 110,000 clones, around nine tenths of which appear only once. Sequences were obtained from PBMCs. The receptors were sampled from a woman aged 30 to 39 in good health and CMV-seropositive.

The CDR3 loop is CASSSAPTGLGYTF. CDR3 nucleotide sequence: TGTGCCAGCAGCTCCGCCCCGACAGGTCTGGGCTACACCTTC. The chain employs TRBV7-2 and TRBJ1-2; D perhaps matches TRBD1 (6 bases). The CDR3 runs 14 residues. V lost 4 bases and J 8 bases, leaving 17 bases between the germline ends. Germline-derived CDR1 and CDR2 are SGHTA and FQGNSA.

The chain has TRBV6-6 and TRBJ1-1, with D possibly being TRBD1 (6 bases). The ends were cut back, 6 bases at V and 4 bases at J, with 12 bases in the middle. This CDR3 contains 13 residues. The germline V gene encodes CDR1 MNHNY and CDR2 SVGAGI (reference sequence). CDR3 in amino acids: CASSRGSSTEAFF. The CDR3 nucleotides are TGTGCCAGCAGCAGGGGTAGTTCCACTGAAGCTTTCTTT.

This clone occurred once. The genes are TRBV27 and TRBJ2-5; 12 bases are shared with TRBD2. V lost 1 base to trimming and J lost 13 bases; unmatched junction nucleotides: 10. CDR3 length equals 15 residues. Germline CDR1 and CDR2: MNHEY and SMNVEV (reference sequence). CDR3 sequence (DNA): TGTGCCAGCAGTTTATATACGCCTAGCGGGGGGGCTTTGTACTTC. This gives the protein CASSLYTPSGGALYF.

The gene calls are TRBV13 and TRBJ2-7; possibly TRBD1 for D (6 bases). The length of the CDR3 is 14 residues. V lost 0 bases to trimming and J lost 3 bases, with 9 bases between them. From germline, CDR1 is PRHDT and CDR2 FYEKMQ (reference sequence). The CDR3 sequence is CASSLGRDIYEQYF. The CDR3 DNA follows: TGTGCCAGCAGCTTAGGCCGGGACATCTACGAGCAGTACTTC.

The gene calls are TRBV7-9 and TRBJ2-7; 11 nucleotides match TRBD2. Trimming took 1 base from V and 4 from J; bases not matched to a gene: 3. CDR3 size: 15 residues. Germline CDR1 and CDR2: SEHNR and FQNEAQ (reference sequence). The CDR3 loop reads CASSLVSSGRYEQYF. CDR3 sequence (DNA): TGTGCCAGCAGCTTAGTCTCTAGCGGGAGGTACGAGCAGTACTTC.

The rearrangement links TRBV7-2 to TRBJ2-5; 7 nucleotides agree with TRBD2. Trimming at V came to 3 bases and at J to 5 bases, leaving 9 bases not matched to a gene. The CDR3 has 15 amino acids. Germline CDR1 reads SGHTA; CDR2 reads FQGNSA. In nucleotides, the CDR3 is TGTGCCAGCAGCTTTCAGGGAGGGGAGGGGGAGACCCAGTACTTC. It encodes CASSFQGGEGETQYF.

V is TRBV19 and J is TRBJ1-2; D may be TRBD1 (6 bases). The CDR3 has 16 residues. V lost 10 bases, J lost 4 bases, and 25 bases lay in between. Germline values: CDR1 LNHDA, CDR2 SQIVND (reference sequence). The CDR3 sequence is CATSPPPRGGPYGYTF. The DNA of the CDR3 is TGTGCCACCTCACCCCCCCCCAGGGGCGGACCCTATGGCTACACCTTC.

The CDR3 sequence is CAITKNSLWFDGYTF. CDR3 bases: TGTGCCATCACAAAAAATTCTCTATGGTTTGATGGCTACACCTTC. The V and J genes are TRBV10-3 and TRBJ1-2; D remains unclear. Trimming removed 7 bases at V and 6 bases at J, with 21 bases between. Germline assignment: CDR1 ENHRY and CDR2 SYGVKD. This CDR3 is built from 15 residues.

The chain links TRBV25-1 to TRBJ2-7; no reliable D call. CDR1 and CDR2 from the germline V gene are MGHDK and SYGVNS. The CDR3 length is 15 residues. Trimming took 4 bases from V and 2 from J, leaving 15 bases between them. CDR3: CASSALFGQTYEQYF. CDR3 in DNA: TGTGCCAGCAGTGCCCTTTTTGGGCAGACCTACGAGCAGTACTTC.

The chain joins TRBV5-1 to TRBJ2-3, with 10 bases aligning to TRBD2. The CDR3 length is 15 residues. The germline V gene has CDR1 SGHRS and CDR2 YFSETQ. Germline trimming cut 4 bases from V and 1 base from J; bases unmatched to any gene: 3. CDR3 bases: TGCGCCAGCAGCGGACTAGCGGCGCGCACAGATACGCAGTATTTT. As protein: CASSGLAARTDTQYF.

V and J are TRBV4-3 and TRBJ2-2; maybe TRBD2 (6 bases). Germline CDR1 LGHNA, CDR2 YSLEER. Between the trimmed V and J ends, which lost 0 bases and 6 bases, there was a span of 14 bases. The CDR3 consists of 16 residues. The CDR3 reads CASSQDLAGKAGELFF. In DNA, the CDR3 is TGCGCCAGCAGCCAAGATTTGGCGGGAAAGGCCGGGGAGCTGTTTTTT.

The V and J genes are TRBV7-9 and TRBJ2-3; possible D gene TRBD2, 6 bases. The CDR3 length is 16 residues. Germline CDR1 SEHNR, CDR2 FQNEAQ (reference sequence). With 7 bases removed from V and 3 bases from J, the gap between germline ends came to 20 bases. Here the CDR3 reads CASNTWGGMGTDTQYF. CDR3 in DNA: TGTGCCAGCAACACTTGGGGCGGGATGGGGACAGATACGCAGTATTTT.

The CDR3 spells CASSQVGGRTSGYTF. DNA of the CDR3: TGTGCCAGCAGCCAAGTCGGAGGGCGGACTAGTGGCTACACCTTC. The rearrangement uses TRBV4-2 and TRBJ1-2; D is unclear. The germline gives CDR1 LGHNA, CDR2 YNFKEQ. This CDR3 contains 15 residues. Trimming shortened V by 1 base and J by 7 bases, and 16 bases separated the two germline ends.

The rearrangement joins TRBV28 to TRBJ1-2; 8 bases align to TRBD1. The CDR3 is 13 amino acids. V shed 9 bases, J shed 5 bases, and the junction held 8 bases outside the gene matches. Germline values: CDR1 MDHEN, CDR2 SYDVKM. The CDR3 nucleotides are TGTGCCAGTTTAAAACAGGGGGTTTATGGCTACACCTTC. Translating gives CASLKQGVYGYTF.

The chain links TRBV4-3 to TRBJ2-1; D remains unclear. CDR1 and CDR2 (germline): LGHNA, YSLEER. Trimming removed 3 bases at V and 5 bases at J, with 8 bases between. The CDR3 consists of 13 residues. CDR3 coding DNA: TGCGCCAGCAGCCACTATATCGACAATGAGCAGTTCTTC. Its translation: CASSHYIDNEQFF.

The rearrangement links TRBV18 to TRBJ1-1; TRBD1 agrees at 8 bases. With V trimmed by 6 bases and J by 4 bases, 7 bases remained unmatched. This CDR3 is 14 amino acids long. Germline V gene lookup returns CDR1 KGHSH and CDR2 LQKENI. The CDR3 reads CASSDREKGTEAFF. CDR3 in DNA: TGTGCCAGCTCGGACAGGGAAAAGGGCACTGAAGCTTTCTTT.

The genes are TRBV14 and TRBJ2-5; 9 nucleotides agree with TRBD1. After removal of 4 bases from V and 5 bases from J, the junction contained 8 bases not matched to a gene. The V gene's germline CDR1 is SGHDN and CDR2 FVKESK. The CDR3 spans 15 residues. The DNA of the CDR3 is TGTGCCAGCAGCCCAGGACAGGGGCATATGGAGACCCAGTACTTC. It yields the protein CASSPGQGHMETQYF.

This chain links TRBV29-1 with TRBJ1-2; a possible D gene is TRBD1 (6 bases). V dropped 6 bases and J dropped 8 bases, with 13 bases sitting between them. Per the germline V gene, CDR1 is SQVTM and CDR2 is ANQGSEA. This CDR3 is built from 11 residues. CDR3 in amino acids: CSVNRAWGYTF. The CDR3 nucleotides read TGCAGCGTGAACAGGGCTTGGGGCTACACCTTC. Full variable domain (missing parts from reference TRBV29-1 and TRBJ1-2): SAVISQKPSRDICQRGTSLTIQCQVDSQVTMMFWYRQQPGQSLTLIATANQGSEATYESGFVIDKFPISRPNLTFSTLTVSNMSPEDSSIYLCSVNRAWGYTFGSGTRLTVV.

The J gene is TRBJ1-1, the V gene TRBV7-3; possible D gene TRBD1, 5 bases. The CDR3 is 13 amino acids. Trimming took 1 base from V and 7 from J, leaving 10 bases between them. From germline, CDR1 is SGHTA and CDR2 FQGTGA. The CDR3 nucleotides read TGTGCCAGCAGCTTAATGGGCGGGGGTGAAGCTTTCTTT. This gives the protein CASSLMGGGEAFF. Using reference TRBV7-3 and TRBJ1-1 for the parts outside the CDR3, the full variable domain is GAGVSQTPSNKVTEKGKYVELRCDPISGHTALYWYRQSLGQGPEFLIYFQGTGAADDSGLPNDRFFAVRPEGSVSTLKIQRTERGDSAVYLCASSLMGGGEAFFGQGTRLTVV.

The chain couples TRBV4-3 to TRBJ2-2, with unresolved D. Germline CDR1 is LGHNA and CDR2 is YSLEER. The CDR3 is made up of 14 amino acids. V was clipped by 0 bases and J by 2 bases, with 4 bases between them. The CDR3 DNA reads TGCGCCAGCAGCCAAGATAAAAACACCGGGGAGCTGTTTTTT. Protein: CASSQDKNTGELFF.